The rows below give T cell receptor beta chains drawn from one sample of a study of T-cell memory formation after mild COVID-19. TCRdb reprocessed the 5' RACE reads via MiXCR and lists one record per CDR3 protein. The top ten hold less than 25% of the sample, which has approximately 300,000 distinct CDR3 sequences, approximately 8.4% seen once. The sample comprised PBMCs or a T cell subset sorted from them (not recorded which). These receptor sequences come from a man between 18 and 29 years old who had mild COVID-19 (a few samples of this study predate the infection). Cell type and time point are not known. CDR3s include the opening cysteine and the closing phenylalanine or tryptophan. A D gene is named only where the DNA matches it firmly. Clone size, where shown, is once, few, many, or a class for clones that have expanded.

j_call cdr3_length v_call clone_size d_call cdr3_aa cdr3_nt
TRBJ2-1 15 TRBV5-1 many TRBD1 CASMPGTDYYNEQFF TGCGCCAGCATGCCCGGGACAGACTACTACAATGAGCAGTTCTTC
TRBJ2-7 13 TRBV18 NA NA CASSPRGIGEQYF TGTGCCAGCTCACCCCGGGGGATAGGCGAGCAGTACTTC
TRBJ1-6 16 TRBV7-8 NA NA CASTPGRSSYNSPLHF TGTGCCAGCACCCCGGGGAGGAGCTCCTATAATTCACCCCTCCACTTT
TRBJ2-5 14 TRBV20-1 NA TRBD1 CSAGDRGRGETQYF TGCAGTGCTGGAGACAGGGGAAGAGGGGAGACCCAGTACTTC
TRBJ2-4 22 TRBV4-3 few TRBD2 CASSPRGGAGAYMGLAKNIQYF TGCGCCAGCAGCCCCCGAGGTGGAGCGGGGGCCTACATGGGGCTAGCCAAAAACATTCAGTACTTC
TRBJ2-5 15 TRBV5-1 many TRBD1 CASSTGTGRIETQYF TGCGCCAGCAGCACCGGGACAGGGAGGATAGAGACCCAGTACTTC
TRBJ2-1 13 TRBV5-6 many NA CASSLGAPNEQFF TGTGCCAGCAGCTTGGGGGCCCCCAATGAGCAGTTCTTC
TRBJ1-1 16 TRBV28 NA TRBD1 CASSSSKGARNTEAFF TGTGCCAGCAGTTCCAGTAAGGGGGCCAGGAACACTGAAGCTTTCTTT
TRBJ2-1 11 TRBV7-9 few NA CASRDFDEQFF TGTGCCAGCAGGGACTTCGATGAGCAGTTCTTC
TRBJ2-6 15 TRBV5-1 NA NA CASRPVGVGANVLTF TGCGCCAGCAGGCCTGTTGGTGTTGGGGCCAACGTCCTGACTTTC
TRBJ2-7 15 TRBV5-1 many TRBD1 CASSLQGTGSYEQYF TGCGCCAGCAGCTTGCAGGGGACAGGATCCTACGAGCAGTACTTC
TRBJ1-2 15 TRBV27 many TRBD1 CASSLGQGAGYGYTF TGTGCCAGCAGTTTGGGTCAGGGGGCCGGCTATGGCTACACCTTC
TRBJ1-2 14 TRBV2 few NA CASSTVDSPYGYTF TGTGCCAGCTCGACCGTAGACTCTCCCTATGGCTACACCTTC
TRBJ2-3 17 TRBV11-2 few TRBD2 CASSLGVAGGFTDTQYF TGTGCCAGCAGCTTAGGAGTAGCGGGGGGTTTCACAGATACGCAGTATTTT
TRBJ2-1 15 TRBV5-1 NA NA CASSSREQPEHEQFF TGCGCCAGCAGCTCGCGGGAACAACCCGAGCATGAGCAGTTCTTC
TRBJ2-7 16 TRBV5-1 many NA CASSLAVTASSYEQYF TGCGCCAGCAGCTTGGCGGTGACGGCAAGCTCCTACGAGCAGTACTTC
TRBJ2-3 15 TRBV20-1 few TRBD2 CSARPGLAATDTQYF TGCAGTGCTAGACCGGGACTAGCGGCTACAGATACGCAGTATTTT
TRBJ1-2 15 TRBV27 NA NA CASSLGPPGAYGYTF TGTGCCAGCAGTTTGGGTCCCCCGGGAGCCTATGGCTACACCTTC
TRBJ2-3 12 TRBV20-1 many NA CSAIGGTDTQYF TGCAGTGCTATTGGTGGCACAGATACGCAGTATTTT
TRBJ1-2 12 TRBV12-3/TRBV12-4 few NA CALNGGPKGYTF TGTGCCCTAAACGGGGGGCCTAAGGGCTACACCTTC
TRBJ1-1 15 TRBV5-1 few TRBD1 CASTLGTALDTEAFF TGCGCCAGCACCCTAGGGACAGCTCTAGACACTGAAGCTTTCTTT
TRBJ2-5 16 TRBV5-1 NA TRBD1 CASSLGRDRAQETQYF TGCGCCAGCAGCTTGGGCCGGGACAGAGCACAAGAGACCCAGTACTTC
TRBJ2-5 13 TRBV29-1 few NA CSVERHGGETQYF TGCAGCGTTGAAAGACACGGTGGGGAGACCCAGTACTTC
TRBJ2-3 13 TRBV7-3 many NA CASSLQVTDTQYF TGTGCCAGCAGCTTACAGGTCACAGATACGCAGTATTTT